This T cell receptor (beta chain) was recorded in a study of beta chain features in type 1 diabetes. Study-wide context: Age, gender, cell numbers and subset yield matched between patients and controls.

Isolated RNA was reverse transcribed in full, so expressed TCRB transcripts were sequenced. Profiling relied on immunoSEQ multiplex PCR, and the TCRdb table lists in-frame clones only, not all of them. The table lists approximately 300,000 clones, approximately 10% of them singletons, with under 0.02% in the top ten. Whole-study results and caveats: For patients, the naive, central memory and Treg TCRB repertoires appeared more alike than for healthy donors. Diminished insertions and augmented deletions at VDJ junctions characterized type 1 diabetes patients.

The ends lost 5 bases at V and 2 bases at J; junction bases unmatched: 4. CDR3 length equals 15 residues. CDR1 and CDR2 (germline): SGHNT, YYREEE (reference sequence). To note about this clone: The antigen is unknown.

This clonotype was sampled from a young woman in good health. The sequenced sample was naive CD4+ T cells from blood. The chain couples TRBV5-4 to TRBJ2-3, with 11 positions matching TRBD2. In nucleotides, the CDR3 is TGTGCCAGCAGAGCTAGCGGGAGGCCCACAGATACGCAGTATTTT. Encoded protein: CASRASGRPTDTQYF.